The 20 T cell receptor beta chains reported below all come from one sample, sequenced in a study of T-cell reconstitution after alpha-beta-depleted transplantation in children. Unique molecular identifiers featured in how the TCRbeta library was prepared. Each CDR3 protein is one row after TCRdb ran MiXCR on the PCR reads. The sample includes hundreds of thousands of distinct CDR3 sequences, 12% of them seen just once. The sequenced sample was PBMCs from the stem cell graft donor, obtained from the stem cell graft. Every receptor here comes from a human donor who donated a stem cell graft to a child with acute lymphoblastic leukemia.

This clonotype was observed at least ten times. The rearrangement links TRBV6-1 to TRBJ2-2, with 15 bases matching TRBD2. V gave up 5 bases and J gave up 5 bases; unmatched junction bases: 3. CDR3 length: 16 residues. Germline loops: CDR1 MNHNS, CDR2 SASEGT. CDR3 bases: TGTGCCAGCAGTAAGGGACTAGCGGGAGGAACCGGGGAGCTGTTTTTT. The encoded protein is CASSKGLAGGTGELFF.

The chain links TRBV20-1 to TRBJ2-1; TRBD2 might be the D (6 bases). This CDR3 comprises 17 residues. Germline assignment: CDR1 DFQATT and CDR2 SNEGSKA (reference sequence). V shed 6 bases and J shed 3 bases, with 24 bases lying between them. The CDR3 nucleotides read TGCAGTGCCAAAGAAAGGACCCGGACTAAAATCTACAATGAGCAGTTCTTC. This codes for CSAKERTRTKIYNEQFF.

This clonotype was observed many times. This rearrangement joins TRBV9 to TRBJ2-2; TRBD2 matches at 10 bases. The CDR3 is 16 residues long. The germline V gene encodes CDR1 SGDLS and CDR2 YYNGEE. V shed 4 bases and J 1 base; nucleotides not matched to a gene: 4. CDR3 amino acids: CASSQWTSGNTGELFF. The CDR3 nucleotides are TGTGCCAGCAGCCAATGGACTAGCGGGAACACCGGGGAGCTGTTTTTT.

This clonotype was picked up many times. V usage is TRBV9 and J usage is TRBJ2-7; tentative D call: TRBD2 (6 bases). Trimming shortened V by 3 bases and J by 0 bases, and 16 bases separated the two germline ends. In germline, CDR1 is SGDLS, CDR2 YYNGEE. The CDR3 length is 16 residues. This CDR3 is CASSDRPSANSYEQYF. In nucleotides, the CDR3 is TGTGCCAGCAGCGATCGTCCTAGCGCCAACTCCTACGAGCAGTACTTC.

This clonotype appeared many times. The chain's CDR3 is CASSAGTENYGYTF. CDR3 in DNA: TGTGCCAGCAGTGCCGGGACGGAGAACTATGGCTACACCTTC. The chain uses TRBV6-1 and TRBJ1-2; D possibly corresponds to TRBD1 (5 bases). Trimming shortened V by 4 bases and J by 2 bases, and 11 bases separated the two germline ends. The CDR3 runs to 14 residues. From germline, CDR1 is MNHNS and CDR2 SASEGT.

As regards this clonotype: No conserved phenylalanine or tryptophan is present at the end of the CDR3, so a read error is the likely explanation. The chain uses TRBV4-2 and TRBJ1-2, with TRBD1 as a possible D gene (5 bases). The CDR3 is 15 amino acids. Germline values: CDR1 LGHNA, CDR2 YNFKEQ. The V gene lost 4 bases and the J gene lost 3 bases, with 15 bases spanning the gap. The CDR3 nucleotides are TGTGCCAGCAGCCCGTCTGCAGGGCAGGACTATGGCTACACCTTG. It codes for CASSPSAGQDYGYTL.

This clonotype appeared many times. This chain joins TRBV6-1 and TRBJ2-7; 10 bases align to TRBD1. Germline V gives CDR1 MNHNS, CDR2 SASEGT. After removal of 7 bases from V and 11 bases from J, the junction contained 17 bases not matched to a gene. This CDR3 spans 15 amino acids. In nucleotides, the CDR3 is TGTGCCAGCAAACTTCTATTGGACAGGGGGGAGGAAGAGTACTTC. Translated, it gives CASKLLLDRGEEEYF.

This clonotype appeared a single time. A much more abundant neighbour one base away suggests this may be a read error. This chain joins TRBV3-1 and TRBJ2-3; TRBD2 matches at 8 bases. Germline V gives CDR1 LGHDT, CDR2 YNNKEL (reference sequence). The length of the CDR3 is 17 residues. The CDR3 loop reads CATSQEGLAMGTDTQYF. Written as DNA, the CDR3 is TGTGCCACCAGCCAAGAAGGACTAGCAATGGGCACAGATACGCAGTATTTT.

The sample holds a few counts of this clonotype. The V gene is TRBV6-5, the J gene TRBJ2-7; a possible D gene is TRBD1 (6 bases). CDR1 is MNHEY, CDR2 SVGAGI, per germline. The length of the CDR3 is 15 residues. Trimming stripped 2 bases from V and 1 base from J, with 12 bases between. CDR3 sequence: CASSYDSQGSYEQYF. For the CDR3, the DNA is TGTGCCAGCAGTTACGATAGCCAGGGGTCCTACGAGCAGTACTTC.

This clonotype was counted many times. The chain is built from TRBV4-3 and TRBJ2-3; 8 positions match TRBD1. This CDR3 spans 15 amino acids. CDR1 is LGHNA and CDR2 is YSLEER in the germline V gene. The V and J ends lost 7 bases and 1 base, in that order; junction bases with no gene match: 7. CDR3 loop: CASTSDRAGTDTQYF. The CDR3 DNA is TGCGCCAGCACCTCGGACAGGGCGGGCACAGATACGCAGTATTTT.

In DNA, the CDR3 is TGCAGTGCTAGAGATAGTCCTTACAATGAGCAGTTCTTC. Encoded protein: CSARDSPYNEQFF. V gene TRBV20-1 combines with J gene TRBJ2-1; D call uncertain. This CDR3 is built from 13 residues. Trimming took off 0 bases at V and 4 bases at J, with 7 bases between the two ends. Germline loops: CDR1 DFQATT, CDR2 SNEGSKA (reference sequence).

This clonotype has a count of ten or more. The chain combines TRBV7-2 with TRBJ2-7; no clear D. V shed 0 bases and J shed 3 bases, with 12 bases lying between them. Germline V gene lookup returns CDR1 SGHTA and CDR2 FQGNSA. This CDR3 is built from 15 residues. The CDR3: CASSLAVSTYYEQYF. As DNA, the CDR3 is TGTGCCAGCAGCTTAGCAGTGTCGACATACTACGAGCAGTACTTC.

Ten or more counts support this clonotype. This chain links TRBV7-9 with TRBJ2-7; TRBD1 might be the D (6 bases). The CDR3 consists of 15 residues. The V end was cut by 6 bases, the J end by 2 bases, with 17 bases between. CDR1 is SEHNR, CDR2 FQNEAQ, per germline (reference sequence). The CDR3 here is CASRSLRDTAYEQYF. The CDR3 DNA follows: TGTGCCAGCAGGTCTCTCCGGGACACTGCCTACGAGCAGTACTTC.

This clonotype was observed a few times. This sequence joins TRBV5-1 and TRBJ1-2; D gene ambiguous. Germline loops: CDR1 SGHRS, CDR2 YFSETQ. The CDR3 runs to 14 residues. V lost 0 bases and J 3 bases, leaving 9 bases between the germline ends. CDR3 in amino acids: CASSLERADYGYTF. For the CDR3, the DNA is TGCGCCAGCAGCTTGGAAAGGGCGGACTATGGCTACACCTTC.

At least ten counts were recorded for this clonotype. The V gene is TRBV28, the J gene TRBJ2-7; TRBD1 matches 7 bases. CDR3 size: 14 residues. Germline-derived CDR1 and CDR2 are MDHEN and SYDVKM. The junction had 7 bases not matched to a gene; V was cut back by 6 bases and J by 2 bases. The CDR3 sequence: CASSRRDSPYEQYF. In nucleotides, the CDR3 is TGTGCCAGCAGCCGCCGGGACAGCCCCTACGAGCAGTACTTC. Filled out from reference TRBV28 and TRBJ2-7, the complete variable domain reads DVKVTQSSRYLVKRTGEKVFLECVQDMDHENMFWYRQDPGLGLRLIYFSYDVKMKEKGDIPEGYSVSREKKERFSLILESASTNQTSMYLCASSRRDSPYEQYFGPGTRLTVT.

This clonotype came up many times. This chain uses TRBV27 with TRBJ2-3, with a possible D match to TRBD2 (5 bases). Per germline, CDR1 MNHEY and CDR2 SMNVEV (reference sequence). The CDR3 length is 13 residues. V was cut by 6 bases and J by 6 bases, with 13 bases left in between. This CDR3 is CASRPTGWDTQYF. In DNA, the CDR3 is TGTGCCAGCAGGCCTACGGGATGGGATACGCAGTATTTT.

This clonotype occurred many times. The rearrangement joins TRBV6-1 to TRBJ1-6; D is possibly TRBD1 (5 bases). The germline V gene has CDR1 MNHNS and CDR2 SASEGT. Trimming shortened V by 6 bases and J by 0 bases, and 12 bases separated the two germline ends. The CDR3 runs to 16 residues. Here the CDR3 DNA reads TGTGCCAGCAGAATTGAAGGGGTCTCCTATAATTCACCCCTCCACTTT. The encoded protein is CASRIEGVSYNSPLHF.

This clonotype was counted many times. The chain is built from TRBV30 and TRBJ2-7, with 7 bases aligning to TRBD1. The CDR3 length is 13 residues. With V trimmed by 3 bases and J by 1 base, 3 bases remained unmatched. Germline assignment: CDR1 GTSNPN and CDR2 SVGIG (reference sequence). Here the CDR3 reads CAWRRDRSYEQYF. The DNA for the CDR3 is TGTGCCTGGAGAAGGGACAGATCCTACGAGCAGTACTTC.

This clonotype was counted many times. The CDR3 DNA reads TGCAGTGCTAGACCCCGGACAGCCACTAGCACAGATACGCAGTATTTT. Protein: CSARPRTATSTDTQYF. The chain couples TRBV20-1 to TRBJ2-3, with D possibly TRBD1 on 6 matching bases. The V end was cut by 2 bases, the J end by 0 bases, with 15 bases between. Germline loops: CDR1 DFQATT, CDR2 SNEGSKA (reference sequence). This CDR3 is 16 amino acids long.

This clonotype was seen ten or more times. V usage is TRBV6-5 and J usage is TRBJ1-2; possible D gene TRBD1, 6 bases. CDR3 length: 12 residues. Trimming removed 4 bases from V and 7 bases from J, with 10 bases in between. The germline gives CDR1 MNHEY, CDR2 SVGAGI. The chain's CDR3 is CASSFTRGGYTF. The CDR3 DNA follows: TGTGCCAGCAGTTTCACCAGGGGTGGCTACACCTTC.